The clone carrying this T cell receptor (beta chain) turned up a few times. Per the original data handling: Amplification of reference gene primers provided the estimated nucleated cell counts. The method was immunoSEQ multiplex PCR; TCRdb's version includes in-frame clones alone and lacks a portion of them. V and J calls and clone size are given by that table; D and trimming were obtained from the DNA. The sample lists 35,000 to 45,000 clones; roughly nine tenths were seen once. The data are from a study of blood T cell repertoires in COVID-19. Turning to the study itself: Sites in the United States, Italy and Spain provided acute and convalescent COVID-19 samples. The cDNA or gDNA used as material had been derived from T cells, B-cell-depleted T cells, or PBMCs.

Germline-derived CDR1 and CDR2 are SGHRS and YFSETQ. This CDR3 has 13 residues. The trim removed 5 bases at V and 1 base at J, leaving 2 bases unmatched. This sequence originates from a man aged 50 to 59 with active COVID-19. Sequencing used peripheral blood. This chain links TRBV5-1 with TRBJ1-1; 7 nucleotides line up with TRBD1. The DNA for the CDR3 is TGCGCCAGCAGAGAGGGGGCGAACACTGAAGCTTTCTTT. Translating it yields CASREGANTEAFF.